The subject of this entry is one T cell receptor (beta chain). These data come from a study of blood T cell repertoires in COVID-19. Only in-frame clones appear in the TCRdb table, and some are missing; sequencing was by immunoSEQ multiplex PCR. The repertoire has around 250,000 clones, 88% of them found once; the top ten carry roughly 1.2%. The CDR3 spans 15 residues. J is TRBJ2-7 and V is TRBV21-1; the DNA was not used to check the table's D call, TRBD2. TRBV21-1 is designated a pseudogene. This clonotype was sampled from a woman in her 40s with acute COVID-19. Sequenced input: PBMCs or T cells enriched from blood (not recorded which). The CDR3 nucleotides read TGTGCCAGCAGCAAATGGACGGGAGAAGCCCACGAGCAGTACGTC. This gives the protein CASSKWTGEAHEQYV.